This entry concerns a single T cell receptor (beta chain). No antigen is known for it. Documented treatment: roughly nine-day PBMC culture with coronavirus spike peptide pools or control peptides (ViraFEST assay). PCR positivity was dated March to December 2020, before US Alpha, Beta and Delta variants. Per-well cultures of some 2 million PBMCs received roughly 9.3 IU/ml IL-2 and around 10 ug/ml peptide pools. This entry belongs to a study of vaccination and CD4 T cells after COVID-19. Oncomine TCR Beta short-read sequencing was applied to DNA from cultured CD4+ T cells. TCRdb passed the PCR reads through MiXCR, listing each CDR3 protein once. This table has 3,500 to 5,000 distinct CDR3 sequences, approximately 70% appearing once. The V gene's germline CDR1 is SGHVS and CDR2 FQNEAQ. Trimming removed 5 bases from V and 4 bases from J; junction bases left unmatched: 13. This CDR3 comprises 16 residues.

Whole-study findings and limits: Going from about 22 to 38, median SARS-CoV-2-reactive clonotypes did not rise significantly. Convalescent patients had a median roughly 84% of post-vaccine SARS-CoV-2-reactive clones that were detected only after vaccination, not before it.

The sequenced sample was CD4+ T cells from blood, cultured in vitro. This sequence originates from a human donor who had recovered from COVID-19. The chain couples TRBV7-8 to TRBJ1-1; TRBD1 aligns across 7 bases. The CDR3 protein is CASSRLADRVSTEAFF. The CDR3 region has the DNA TGTGCCAGCAGCCGGCTCGCTGACAGGGTTAGCACTGAAGCTTTCTTT.